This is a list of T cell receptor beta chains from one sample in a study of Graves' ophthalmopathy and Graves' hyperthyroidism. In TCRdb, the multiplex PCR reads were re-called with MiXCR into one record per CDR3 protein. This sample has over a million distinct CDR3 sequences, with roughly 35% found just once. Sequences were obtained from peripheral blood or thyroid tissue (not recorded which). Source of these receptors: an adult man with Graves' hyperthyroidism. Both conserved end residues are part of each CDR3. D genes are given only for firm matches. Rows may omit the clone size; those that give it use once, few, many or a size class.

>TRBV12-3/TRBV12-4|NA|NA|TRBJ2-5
CASSFSSSGGSETQYF
TGTGCCAGCAGTTTCTCAAGTTCCGGGGGTTCGGAGACCCAGTACTTC
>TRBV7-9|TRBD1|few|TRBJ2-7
CASSLDFGTGTYEQYF
TGTGCCAGCAGCTTAGATTTCGGGACAGGCACCTACGAGCAGTACTTC
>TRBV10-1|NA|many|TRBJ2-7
CASSESQAGVYEQYF
TGCGCCAGCAGTGAGTCGCAGGCCGGGGTTTACGAGCAGTACTTC
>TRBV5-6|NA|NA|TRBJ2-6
CASSLGPRAVANVLTF
TGTGCCAGCAGCTTGGGCCCCCGGGCTGTGGCCAACGTCTTGACTTTC
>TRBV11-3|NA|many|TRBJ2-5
CASSFGQLETQYF
TGTGCCAGCAGCTTCGGACAGTTAGAGACCCAGTACTTC
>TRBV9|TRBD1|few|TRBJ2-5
CASSRLEGTGVHREETQYF
TGTGCCAGCAGCCGACTGGAGGGGACAGGGGTACATAGAGAAGAGACCCAGTACTTC
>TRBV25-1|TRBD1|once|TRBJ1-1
CASSTGTGNVNTEAFF
TGTGCCAGCAGTACCGGGACAGGGAACGTGAACACTGAAGCTTTCTTT
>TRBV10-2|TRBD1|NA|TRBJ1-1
CASSASRRDSMNTEAFF
TGCGCCAGCAGTGCCAGTAGACGGGACAGCATGAACACTGAAGCTTTCTTT
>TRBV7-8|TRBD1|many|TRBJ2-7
CASSLAGQGTGEQYF
TGTGCCAGCAGCTTAGCCGGACAGGGGACCGGCGAGCAGTACTTC
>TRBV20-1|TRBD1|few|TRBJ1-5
CSASSGGGWNQPQHF
TGCAGTGCTAGTTCAGGGGGCGGTTGGAATCAGCCCCAGCATTTT
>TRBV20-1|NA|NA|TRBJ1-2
CSAADSMTGGYTF
TGCAGTGCTGCGGACAGTATGACGGGTGGCTACACCTTC
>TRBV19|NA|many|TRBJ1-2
CASSILYRPRDYGYTF
TGTGCCAGTAGTATACTGTACAGGCCACGCGACTATGGCTACACCTTC
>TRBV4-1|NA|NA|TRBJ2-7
CASSQEEGQGSYEQYF
TGCGCCAGCAGCCAAGAAGAAGGCCAGGGCTCCTACGAGCAGTACTTC
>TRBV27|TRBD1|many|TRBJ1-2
CASSLVRTGLNGYTF
TGTGCCAGCAGTTTGGTCCGGACAGGGCTTAATGGCTACACCTTC
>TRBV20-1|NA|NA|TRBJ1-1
CSVRKGHTEAFF
TGCAGTGTGAGGAAGGGCCACACTGAAGCTTTCTTT